This T cell receptor beta chain was captured by sequencing in a study of cytomegalovirus exposure and HLA in healthy donors. PCR involved 60 Vbeta and 13 Jbeta primers. This table comes from immunoSEQ multiplex PCR, and its TCRdb copy is limited to in-frame clones, with some not included. The sample holds about 120,000 clones; around 70% are singletons and the top ten take 7.3%. The CDR3 has 14 residues. Germline-derived CDR1 and CDR2 are MGHDK and SYGVNS. Trimming shortened V by 5 bases and J by 0 bases, and 11 bases separated the two germline ends. This chain connects TRBV25-1 to TRBJ2-7; D remains ambiguous. Material for sequencing was PBMCs. This TCR was recovered from a male donor in good health and CMV-seronegative. The CDR3 reads CASSPDSYSYEQYF. As DNA, the CDR3 is TGTGCCAGCAGTCCTGATAGTTACTCCTACGAGCAGTACTTC.